This T cell receptor beta chain was sequenced for a study of blood T cell repertoires in COVID-19. Per germline, CDR1 SGDLS and CDR2 YYNGEE. This CDR3 is 14 amino acids long. V was shortened by 0 bases and J by 6 bases, with 10 bases between the two germline ends. Data came from immunoSEQ multiplex PCR; TCRdb stores just in-frame clones and leaves some out. Of approximately 180,000 clones listed, around 76% are singletons. This clone was observed a single time. Sample: peripheral blood. V is TRBV9 and J is TRBJ1-5, with TRBD1 as a possible D gene (5 bases). This sequence originates from a woman aged 70 to 79 with acute or convalescent COVID-19. CDR3: CASSVGQGGQPQHF. The CDR3 DNA follows: TGTGCCAGCAGCGTAGGCCAGGGAGGTCAGCCCCAGCATTTT.